Shown below are 23 T cell receptor beta chains from a single sample sequenced in a study of T cell responses to AZD1222 COVID-19 vaccine. Assay used: immunoSEQ multiplex PCR; TCRdb lists only in-frame clones, some missing. This sample has fewer than 200,000 clones, with approximately 91% found just once. The source material was peripheral blood, sampled on day 0 of AZD1222 vaccination. These receptors all stem from an adult in good health.

Many counts were recorded for this clone. The CDR3 nucleotides read TGTGCCAGCAGAGGCCACAGGGGGCGCGGGGGTCAGCCCCAGCATTTT. Residues: CASRGHRGRGGQPQHF. The chain uses TRBV2 and TRBJ1-5; 9 bases map to TRBD1. The V gene's germline CDR1 is SNHLY and CDR2 FYNNEI. CDR3 size: 16 residues. With 6 bases clipped from V and 6 bases from J, the junction kept 12 bases outside the gene matches.

J is TRBJ2-1 and V is TRBV9, with unresolved D. The germline CDR1 and CDR2 sequences are SGDLS and YYNGEE. CDR3 length equals 13 residues. V gave up 0 bases and J gave up 1 base, with 2 bases separating them. The CDR3 sequence: CASSVESYNEQFF. CDR3 DNA sequence: TGTGCCAGCAGCGTAGAGTCCTACAATGAGCAGTTCTTC.

The chain recombines TRBV6-5 with TRBJ1-1; D is perhaps TRBD1 (5 bases). V was pared by 0 bases and J by 8 bases, with 10 bases between. Looked up from germline, CDR1 is MNHEY and CDR2 is SVGAGI. This CDR3 has 13 residues. CDR3 loop: CASSYSPGYEAFF. The CDR3 DNA is TGTGCCAGCAGTTACTCCCCAGGGTACGAAGCTTTCTTT.

This clone was counted a single time. The chain joins TRBV30 to TRBJ2-1; 9 bases are a match to TRBD2. This CDR3 has 14 residues. The germline V gene encodes CDR1 GTSNPN and CDR2 SVGIG (reference sequence). Losses at the gene ends were 4 bases for V and 8 bases for J; bases not matched to a gene: 9. Here the CDR3 reads CAWTIGGGAHEQFF. The CDR3 nucleotides are TGTGCCTGGACGATTGGCGGGGGGGCCCATGAGCAGTTCTTC.

The J gene is TRBJ1-2, the V gene TRBV21-1; the D call in the table, TRBD1, was not verified against the DNA. TRBV21-1 is a listed pseudogene. The CDR3 totals 16 residues. This CDR3 is CASSSRQGELHYGYTF. CDR3 coding DNA: TGTGCCAGCAGCTCCCGACAGGGGGAGTTGCACTATGGCTACACCTTC.

CDR3 in amino acids: CASSGGTVPYEQYF. The CDR3 region has the DNA TGTGCCAGCAGTGGAGGGACGGTGCCCTACGAGCAGTACTTC. The chain employs TRBV28 and TRBJ2-7; D perhaps matches TRBD2 (6 bases). The CDR3 consists of 14 residues. Looked up from germline, CDR1 is MDHEN and CDR2 is SYDVKM. V lost 5 bases and J lost 2, with 13 bases in between.

This sequence joins TRBV19 and TRBJ2-3; D gene uncertain. CDR1 LNHDA and CDR2 SQIVND come from the germline V gene (reference sequence). The CDR3 contains 16 residues. V was clipped by 4 bases and J by 2 bases, with 16 bases between them. The CDR3 sequence: CASSTQPLIPTDTQYF. Here the CDR3 DNA reads TGTGCCAGTAGTACCCAACCCCTAATCCCCACAGATACGCAGTATTTT.

This rearrangement joins TRBV7-9 to TRBJ2-1; 7 nucleotides agree with TRBD1. The CDR3 spans 15 residues. Germline CDR1 and CDR2: SEHNR and FQNEAQ (reference sequence). The trim removed 5 bases at V and 4 bases at J, leaving 8 bases unmatched. CDR3 bases: TGTGCCAGCAGCGGCCGGGACAGAGTATACAATGAGCAGTTCTTC. Translated: CASSGRDRVYNEQFF.

The chain carries TRBV3-1 (or the pseudogene TRBV3-2) and TRBJ1-3, with TRBD1 matching over 7 bases. The CDR3 is made up of 13 amino acids. Germline CDR1 and CDR2: LGHDT and YNNKEL (reference sequence). V shed 6 bases, J shed 6 bases, and the junction held 5 bases outside the gene matches. The CDR3 DNA sequence: TGTGCCAGCAGGCCCGACAGGGAAAACACCATATATTTT. This translates into CASRPDRENTIYF.

V and J are TRBV6-5 and TRBJ1-5; D is uncertain. Germline-derived CDR1 and CDR2 are MNHEY and SVGAGI. The CDR3 consists of 15 residues. V lost 3 bases and J 2 bases, leaving 11 bases between the germline ends. CDR3 nucleotide sequence: TGTGCCAGCAGTTATCAATCAGGACGCAATCAGCCCCAGCATTTT. Translation gives CASSYQSGRNQPQHF.

The rearrangement joins TRBV7-9 to TRBJ1-5, with TRBD1 as a possible D gene (5 bases). This CDR3 comprises 14 residues. V was trimmed by 8 bases and J by 3 bases, leaving 14 bases between them. Germline V gene lookup returns CDR1 SEHNR and CDR2 FQNEAQ (reference sequence). CDR3 loop: CASHGGDLNQPQHF. The CDR3 DNA is TGTGCCAGCCATGGAGGGGACCTCAATCAGCCCCAGCATTTT. The complete variable domain, with remaining parts taken from reference TRBV7-9 and TRBJ1-5, reads DTGVSQNPRHKITKRGQNVTFRCDPISEHNRLYWYRQTLGQGPEFLTYFQNEAQLEKSRLLSDRFSAERPKGSFSTLEIQRTEQGDSAMYLCASHGGDLNQPQHFGDGTRLSIL.

The chain has TRBV2 and TRBJ1-1; D gene uncertain. The CDR3 extends over 15 amino acids. V was shortened by 2 bases and J by 1 base, with 11 bases between the two germline ends. Germline CDR1 SNHLY, CDR2 FYNNEI. The CDR3: CASSEQSVPNTEAFF. The CDR3 coding sequence is TGTGCCAGCAGTGAACAGTCAGTCCCGAACACTGAAGCTTTCTTT.

The rearrangement uses TRBV3-1 (or the pseudogene TRBV3-2) and TRBJ1-5, with 7 nucleotides matching TRBD1. Looked up from germline, CDR1 is LGHDT and CDR2 is YNNKEL (reference sequence). The CDR3 runs 16 residues. V was pared by 0 bases and J by 7 bases, with 9 bases of the junction left unmatched. The CDR3 bases are TGTGCCAGCAGCCAAGATCATGCAGGGGGAAGGCAGCCCCAGCATTTT. Its protein product is CASSQDHAGGRQPQHF.

The rearrangement links TRBV5-1 to TRBJ2-5, with D perhaps TRBD2 (6 bases). Trimming cost V 3 bases and J 1 base, with 16 bases left between them. The V gene's germline CDR1 is SGHRS and CDR2 YFSETQ. The CDR3 totals 16 residues. The CDR3 loop reads CASSSGTLGVQETQYF. The DNA of the CDR3 is TGCGCCAGCAGCTCCGGGACTCTCGGGGTCCAAGAGACCCAGTACTTC. The entire variable domain, with the rest obtained from reference TRBV5-1 and TRBJ2-5, is as follows: KAGVTQTPRYLIKTRGQQVTLSCSPISGHRSVSWYQQTPGQGLQFLFEYFSETQRNKGNFPGRFSGRQFSNSRSEMNVSTLELGDSALYLCASSSGTLGVQETQYFGPGTRLLVL.

This sequence joins TRBV6-2 or TRBV6-3 and TRBJ2-1; 8 bases fit TRBD1. The trim removed 0 bases at V and 4 bases at J, leaving 20 bases unmatched. There are 21 residues in the CDR3. Germline values: CDR1 MNHEY, CDR2 SVGEGT. CDR3 coding DNA: TGTGCCAGCAGTTACTCGTTCCGTGGCAGGGGGCTCGACTCACGATACAATGAGCAGTTCTTC. Translation gives CASSYSFRGRGLDSRYNEQFF.

The gene calls are TRBV18 and TRBJ1-1; perhaps TRBD1 as D (6 bases). V was cut by 3 bases and J by 1 base, with 9 bases left in between. Per germline, CDR1 KGHSH and CDR2 LQKENI. The CDR3 has 14 residues. CDR3 in amino acids: CASSPTGQNTEAFF. As DNA, the CDR3 is TGTGCCAGCTCACCGACAGGCCAGAACACTGAAGCTTTCTTT.

The CDR3 region is CASSPGGTKAPFF. The CDR3 DNA follows: TGTGCCAGTAGTCCGGGAGGAACCAAAGCCCCGTTCTTC. V usage is TRBV19 and J usage is TRBJ2-1; 7 bases are a match to TRBD2. Germline V gives CDR1 LNHDA, CDR2 SQIVND (reference sequence). After removal of 5 bases from V and 15 bases from J, the junction contained 13 bases not matched to a gene. This CDR3 has 13 residues.

This chain joins TRBV5-6 and TRBJ1-1; tentative D call: TRBD1 (5 bases). Trimming pared 0 bases from V and 0 bases from J, leaving 6 bases between. The CDR3 is made up of 14 amino acids. Germline-derived CDR1 and CDR2 are SGHDT and YYEEEE. Here the CDR3 DNA reads TGTGCCAGCAGCTTGGAACAGGTGAACACTGAAGCTTTCTTT. Translating it yields CASSLEQVNTEAFF.

The rearrangement uses TRBV30 and TRBJ2-7; D is unclear. CDR1 GTSNPN and CDR2 SVGIG come from the germline V gene (reference sequence). V lost 4 bases to trimming and J lost 2 bases, with 9 bases between them. There are 12 residues in the CDR3. CDR3 bases: TGTGCCTGGACCTCAGGAACCTACGAGCAGTACTTC. This codes for CAWTSGTYEQYF. Supplemented by reference TRBV30 and TRBJ2-7, the full variable domain reads SQTIHQWPATLVQPVGSPLSLECTVEGTSNPNLYWYRQAAGRGLQLLFYSVGIGQISSEVPQNLSASRPQDRQFILSSKKLLLSDSGFYLCAWTSGTYEQYFGPGTRLTVT.

V is TRBV7-2 and J is TRBJ1-1; D is unclear. This CDR3 has 14 amino acids. V lost 2 bases to trimming and J lost 1 base, with 8 bases between them. Germline CDR1 SGHTA, CDR2 FQGNSA. The DNA of the CDR3 is TGTGCCAGCAGCTTAATACTTCAGAACACTGAAGCTTTCTTT. This codes for CASSLILQNTEAFF.

V gene TRBV6-2 or TRBV6-3 combines with J gene TRBJ2-7; 7 positions match TRBD2. V shed 2 bases and J 2 bases; nucleotides not matched to a gene: 9. The CDR3 consists of 16 residues. Germline CDR1 is MNHEY and CDR2 is SVGEGT. The CDR3 region has the DNA TGTGCCAGCAGTTACCCGAGGGTACGGGGGGCCTACGAGCAGTACTTC. Translating gives CASSYPRVRGAYEQYF.

This chain connects TRBV2 to TRBJ2-5; D might be TRBD2 (7 bases). Per germline, CDR1 SNHLY and CDR2 FYNNEI. The V and J ends lost 3 bases and 2 bases respectively, with 13 bases between them. This CDR3 has 15 amino acids. The CDR3: CASSDWGGNQETQYF. In nucleotides, the CDR3 is TGTGCCAGCAGTGATTGGGGGGGCAATCAAGAGACCCAGTACTTC.

The rearrangement joins TRBV15 to TRBJ1-2; D is unclear. Trimming removed 1 base at V and 2 bases at J, with 14 bases between. Germline V gene lookup returns CDR1 LNHNV and CDR2 YYDKDF (reference sequence). CDR3 length equals 16 residues. The CDR3 here is CATSRVLGWANYGYTF. The DNA for the CDR3 is TGTGCCACCAGCAGAGTTCTGGGGTGGGCGAACTATGGCTACACCTTC.